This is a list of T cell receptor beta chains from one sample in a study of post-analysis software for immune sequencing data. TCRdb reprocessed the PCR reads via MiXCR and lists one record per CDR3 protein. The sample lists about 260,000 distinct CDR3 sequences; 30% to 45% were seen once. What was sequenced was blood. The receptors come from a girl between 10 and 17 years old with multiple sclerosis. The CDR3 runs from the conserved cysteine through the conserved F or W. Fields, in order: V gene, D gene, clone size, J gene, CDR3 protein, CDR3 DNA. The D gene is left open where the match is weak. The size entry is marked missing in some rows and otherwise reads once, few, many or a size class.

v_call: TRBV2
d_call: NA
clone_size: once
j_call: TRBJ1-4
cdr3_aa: CASSPMTGLNEKLFF
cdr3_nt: TGTGCCAGCAGCCCCATGACAGGTTTGAATGAAAAACTGTTTTTT

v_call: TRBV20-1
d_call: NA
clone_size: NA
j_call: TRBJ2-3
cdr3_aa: CSAWDLTTDTQYF
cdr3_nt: TGCAGTGCTTGGGACTTGACTACAGATACGCAGTATTTT

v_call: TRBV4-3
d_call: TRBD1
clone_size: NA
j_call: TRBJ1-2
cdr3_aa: CASSQGTGQANYGYTF
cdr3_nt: TGCGCCAGCAGCCAAGGGACAGGACAAGCTAACTATGGCTACACCTTC

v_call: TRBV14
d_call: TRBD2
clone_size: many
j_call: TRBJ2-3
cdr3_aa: CASSRGTSLSTDTQYF
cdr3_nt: TGTGCCAGCAGCCGAGGGACTAGCCTTTCCACAGATACGCAGTATTTT

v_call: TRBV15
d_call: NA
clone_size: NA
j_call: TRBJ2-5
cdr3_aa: CATSRVVGNFDETQYF
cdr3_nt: TGTGCCACCAGCAGGGTAGTCGGGAACTTCGACGAGACCCAGTACTTC

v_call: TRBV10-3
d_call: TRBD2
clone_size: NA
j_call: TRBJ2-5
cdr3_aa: CAISESARGGGETQYF
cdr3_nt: TGTGCCATCAGTGAGTCGGCCCGGGGGGGCGGAGAGACCCAGTACTTC

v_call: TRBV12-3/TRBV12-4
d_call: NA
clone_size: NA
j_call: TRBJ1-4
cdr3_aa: CASSLRKATHEKLFF
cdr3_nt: TGTGCCAGCAGTTTACGAAAGGCGACTCATGAAAAACTGTTTTTT

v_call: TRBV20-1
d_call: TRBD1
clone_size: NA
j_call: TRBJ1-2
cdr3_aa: CSARDGTGGWSYTF
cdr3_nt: TGCAGTGCTAGAGACGGGACAGGAGGTTGGAGCTACACCTTC

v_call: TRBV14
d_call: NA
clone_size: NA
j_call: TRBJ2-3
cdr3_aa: CASSSPLFGYPASDMQYF
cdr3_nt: TGTGCCAGCAGTTCGCCCCTGTTTGGCTACCCCGCGTCGGATATGCAGTATTTT

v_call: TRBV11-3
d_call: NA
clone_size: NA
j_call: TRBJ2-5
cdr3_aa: CVSSLSLGRMNEQYF
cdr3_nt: TGTGTCAGCAGCTTATCTCTGGGGAGGATGAATGAGCAGTACTTC

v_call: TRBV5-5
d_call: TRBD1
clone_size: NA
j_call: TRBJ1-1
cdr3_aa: CATEDRVNTEAFF
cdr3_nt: TGTGCCACCGAGGACAGGGTGAACACTGAAGCTTTCTTT

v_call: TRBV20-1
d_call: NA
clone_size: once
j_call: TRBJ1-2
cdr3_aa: CSAAGTSRVKGYTF
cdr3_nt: TGCAGTGCTGCCGGGACCTCTCGGGTTAAAGGCTACACCTTC

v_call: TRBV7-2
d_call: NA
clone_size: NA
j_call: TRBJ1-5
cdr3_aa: CASSSTGHQPQHF
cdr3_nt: TGTGCCAGCAGCTCGACAGGCCATCAGCCCCAGCATTTT

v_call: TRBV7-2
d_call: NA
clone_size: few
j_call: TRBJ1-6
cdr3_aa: CASSFRADYNSPPHF
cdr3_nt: TGTGCCAGCAGCTTCCGAGCGGACTATAATTCACCCCCCCACTTT